Below, 7 T cell receptor beta chains from the same sample are listed, as sequenced in a study of identical twins. TCRdb processed the 5' RACE reads anew with MiXCR; each CDR3 protein has one entry. The sample has about 190,000 distinct CDR3 sequences, 15% to 20% seen once. These data were also filed under a second study, of T cells expressing NK-cell markers.

Sequenced material: CD8+ T cells sorted from blood. The receptors shown here come from a woman under 30 in good health.

This clonotype has ten or more counts. This chain links TRBV21-1 with TRBJ2-2; the D call TRBD2 from the table was never checked on the DNA. TRBV21-1 is marked as a pseudogene. This CDR3 spans 19 amino acids. This CDR3 reads CASSKVSRQRGGNTGELFF. CDR3 nucleotides: TGTGCCAGCAGCAAAGTCAGCCGCCAGCGGGGGGGGAACACCGGGGAGCTGTTTTTT.

This clonotype has just a few counts. The V gene is TRBV12-5, the J gene TRBJ2-3; 12 nucleotides match TRBD2. Germline V gene data show CDR1 as LGHNT and CDR2 as FRNRAP. The CDR3 runs 19 residues. Trimming removed 7 bases from V and 2 bases from J; junction bases left unmatched: 16. The CDR3: CASVLGLAGPQRYTDTQYF. CDR3 coding DNA: TGTGCTAGTGTCCTCGGACTAGCGGGACCCCAGAGGTACACAGATACGCAGTATTTT.

This clonotype turned up a few times. The chain joins TRBV5-1 to TRBJ2-5, with TRBD2 as a possible D gene (5 bases). The V and J ends lost 0 bases and 10 bases respectively, with 16 bases between them. Germline V CDR1 and CDR2: SGHRS, YFSETQ. There are 14 residues in the CDR3. The CDR3 region is CASSLVVEGVDQYF. Written as DNA, the CDR3 is TGCGCCAGCAGCTTGGTGGTTGAGGGAGTCGACCAGTACTTC.

This clonotype has more than one count but fewer than ten. The chain carries TRBV7-9 and TRBJ1-2; 8 positions agree with TRBD1. V was pared by 10 bases and J by 5 bases, with 9 bases of the junction left unmatched. Per germline, CDR1 SEHNR and CDR2 FQNEAQ (reference sequence). The CDR3 is 13 residues long. This CDR3 is CATGQGEIYGYTF. The CDR3 DNA reads TGTGCCACTGGACAGGGTGAGATATATGGCTACACCTTC.

This clonotype has a handful of counts. For the CDR3, the DNA is TGTGCCAGCAGCTCGCCCAGCCCCAGGGCCCAAGAGACCCAGTACTTC. Translation: CASSSPSPRAQETQYF. This chain links TRBV7-9 with TRBJ2-5, with D perhaps matching TRBD1 (5 bases). The CDR3 is made up of 16 amino acids. CDR1 is SEHNR, CDR2 FQNEAQ, per germline (reference sequence). The V and J ends lost 4 bases and 1 base respectively, with 16 bases between them.

The gene calls are TRBV4-3 and TRBJ2-7; 12 bases agree with TRBD1. Per germline, CDR1 LGHNA and CDR2 YSLEER. Trimming cost V 4 bases and J 7 bases; bases outside gene matches: 5. The CDR3 covers 14 residues. CDR3 DNA: TGCGCCAGCAGCCTGGGACAGGGGGCGCGGGAGCAGTACTTC. Translated: CASSLGQGAREQYF.

V and J are TRBV7-2 and TRBJ2-7; D is unresolved. The V end lost 4 bases, the J end lost 2 bases, and 9 bases lay between the germline ends. The CDR3 loop spans 13 amino acids. Germline-derived CDR1 and CDR2 are SGHTA and FQGNSA. The CDR3 coding sequence is TGTGCCAGCAGCTCGTCCGGCGCCTACGAGCAGTACTTC. This gives the protein CASSSSGAYEQYF.